A single sample gave rise to the 26 T cell receptor beta chains below, sequenced in a study of response to subunit inactivated influenza vaccine. TCRdb called the RT-PCR reads again in MiXCR, with one record for every CDR3 protein. The table has more than 400,000 distinct CDR3 sequences, approximately 7.2% seen once. The starting material was PBMCs from blood, obtained around 25 months after vaccination. The receptors derive from a man between 50 and 75 years old who received an inactivated influenza vaccine.

Only a few counts were recorded for this clonotype. Here the CDR3 DNA reads TGTGCCACCAGTGAAGAACTAGCGGGGCCAATGGATACGCAGTATTTT. Its translation is CATSEELAGPMDTQYF. The chain joins TRBV24-1 to TRBJ2-3; 10 positions agree with TRBD2. Germline loops: CDR1 KGHDR, CDR2 SFDVKD. The J segment lost 6 bases and the V segment lost 4 bases, leaving 9 bases of the junction unmatched. CDR3 length equals 16 residues.

The chain combines TRBV6-2 or TRBV6-3 with TRBJ2-1; TRBD2 aligns across 9 bases. The V gene's germline CDR1 is MNHEY and CDR2 SVGEGT. This CDR3 is built from 16 residues. V lost 5 bases, J lost 5 bases, and 10 bases stayed unmatched. CDR3 nucleotide sequence: TGTGCCAGCAGTAGCCCACTGCTAGCGGGACACAATGAGCAGTTCTTC. Translated: CASSSPLLAGHNEQFF.

This clonotype was detected many times. V is TRBV5-1 and J is TRBJ2-7; either TRBD1 or TRBD2 may fit D (5 bases each). Trimming removed 0 bases at V and 3 bases at J, with 16 bases between. CDR1 and CDR2 from the germline V gene are SGHRS and YFSETQ. This CDR3 has 16 amino acids. The CDR3 DNA follows: TGCGCCAGCAGCTTGGGGGCCCGGGACGGAAGCTACGAGCAGTACTTC. It specifies CASSLGARDGSYEQYF.

This clonotype was detected ten times or more. The genes are TRBV5-1 and TRBJ2-1; 8 bases agree with TRBD2. The ends lost 1 base at V and 8 bases at J; junction bases unmatched: 8. There are 15 residues in the CDR3. Looked up from germline, CDR1 is SGHRS and CDR2 is YFSETQ. CDR3 sequence reads: CASSLRLAGGDEQFF. The CDR3 nucleotides are TGCGCCAGCAGCTTGCGCCTAGCGGGTGGAGATGAGCAGTTCTTC. The whole variable domain, filled in from reference TRBV5-1 and TRBJ2-1, reads KAGVTQTPRYLIKTRGQQVTLSCSPISGHRSVSWYQQTPGQGLQFLFEYFSETQRNKGNFPGRFSGRQFSNSRSEMNVSTLELGDSALYLCASSLRLAGGDEQFFGPGTRLTVL.

The chain joins TRBV5-1 to TRBJ2-7; 8 bases are shared with TRBD1. The CDR3 loop spans 15 amino acids. J gave up 5 bases and V 5 bases, and 12 bases lay outside the gene matches. Germline V gene lookup returns CDR1 SGHRS and CDR2 YFSETQ. CDR3 nucleotides: TGCGCCAGCAGACTGTCCGTGACAGGGGCGGACGAGCAGTACTTC. Its translation: CASRLSVTGADEQYF.

This clonotype was recorded at least ten times. V and J are TRBV6-1 and TRBJ2-7, with a weak D call TRBD2 (6 bases). V was shortened by 7 bases and J by 3 bases, with 13 bases between the two germline ends. This CDR3 comprises 13 residues. Germline assignment: CDR1 MNHNS and CDR2 SASEGT. Here the CDR3 reads CASKAGSGYEQYF. CDR3 DNA sequence: TGTGCCAGCAAGGCGGGGAGTGGCTACGAGCAGTACTTC.

V and J are TRBV25-1 and TRBJ2-3; D might be TRBD2 (5 bases). This CDR3 has 15 residues. Germline-derived CDR1 and CDR2 are MGHDK and SYGVNS. V dropped 4 bases and J dropped 2 bases, with 13 bases sitting between them. DNA of the CDR3: TGTGCCAGCAGTGGATCGGACTGGTACACAGATACGCAGTATTTT. It specifies CASSGSDWYTDTQYF.

The chain combines TRBV20-1 with TRBJ2-5, with D hard to call. The CDR3 runs to 14 residues. The germline V gene has CDR1 DFQATT and CDR2 SNEGSKA (reference sequence). Trimming shortened V by 6 bases and J by 5 bases, and 19 bases separated the two germline ends. The CDR3 DNA is TGCAGTGCAGGCCAGGCCCCGGTTTGGGAGACCCAGTACTTC. Translated, it gives CSAGQAPVWETQYF.

This clonotype was counted only a few times. This chain uses TRBV6-1 with TRBJ2-7; unclear D gene. The CDR3 runs to 15 residues. Trimming left V 1 base short and J 4 bases short, with 14 bases between. The germline V gene has CDR1 MNHNS and CDR2 SASEGT. CDR3 amino acids: CASSEGPGSRYEQYF. DNA for the CDR3: TGTGCCAGCAGTGAAGGACCCGGGTCGAGGTACGAGCAGTACTTC.

This clonotype was picked up many times. The chain combines TRBV7-2 with TRBJ2-5; D might be TRBD1 or TRBD2, each matching 5 bases. Germline CDR1 is SGHTA and CDR2 is FQGNSA. CDR3 length: 16 amino acids. V was pared by 5 bases and J by 2 bases, with 18 bases between. The CDR3 DNA follows: TGTGCCAGCAGCCCAGATCGAGGGTGGGGGCAAGAGACCCAGTACTTC. Residues: CASSPDRGWGQETQYF.

This chain connects TRBV29-1 to TRBJ2-3, with unresolved D. The CDR3 length is 13 residues. Looked up from germline, CDR1 is SQVTM and CDR2 is ANQGSEA. V lost 6 bases and J lost 0, with 10 bases in between. The CDR3 region has the DNA TGCAGCGTCCTACCACGGAGCACAGATACGCAGTATTTT. Translated, it gives CSVLPRSTDTQYF.

This clonotype was observed many times. V is TRBV20-1 and J is TRBJ1-1; 7 nucleotides match TRBD1. The CDR3 totals 18 residues. CDR1 and CDR2 (germline): DFQATT, SNEGSKA (reference sequence). Unmatched junction bases numbered 15, after V lost 2 bases and J lost 0 bases. The chain's CDR3 is CSARIPKTGIFMNTEAFF. CDR3 bases: TGCAGTGCTAGAATACCCAAGACAGGGATCTTCATGAACACTGAAGCTTTCTTT.

The chain uses TRBV6-2 or TRBV6-3 and TRBJ1-6, with 7 nucleotides matching TRBD1. Germline V CDR1 and CDR2: MNHEY, SVGEGT. After removal of 5 bases from V and 5 bases from J, the junction contained 3 bases not matched to a gene. The CDR3 totals 14 residues. CDR3 nucleotide sequence: TGTGCCAGCAGTACCGGGACAGATAATTCACCCCTCCACTTT. Amino acids: CASSTGTDNSPLHF.

This clonotype was detected only a few times. The chain links TRBV9 to TRBJ2-7; D might be TRBD1 (6 bases). The V and J ends lost 0 bases and 0 bases respectively, with 10 bases between them. CDR1 is SGDLS, CDR2 YYNGEE, per germline. CDR3 length equals 15 residues. The CDR3 coding sequence is TGTGCCAGCAGCGTAGGGACAGAGATCTCCTACGAGCAGTACTTC. Its protein is CASSVGTEISYEQYF.

The chain combines TRBV20-1 with TRBJ2-1; 7 nucleotides line up with TRBD1. The CDR3 loop spans 15 amino acids. Germline assignment: CDR1 DFQATT and CDR2 SNEGSKA (reference sequence). Germline trimming cut 3 bases from V and 2 bases from J; bases unmatched to any gene: 7. CDR3 region: CSARRQGVAYNEQFF. The DNA for the CDR3 is TGCAGTGCTAGGCGGCAGGGGGTGGCCTACAATGAGCAGTTCTTC.

This clonotype was seen ten or more times. The CDR3 DNA is TGTGCCAGCAGCCAAGAGGCGAGCGGGACCTCCCAGCAGTACTTC. Its translation is CASSQEASGTSQQYF. The chain uses TRBV14 and TRBJ2-7; 7 nucleotides align to TRBD2. Trimming removed 0 bases from V and 8 bases from J; junction bases left unmatched: 10. CDR1 and CDR2 (germline): SGHDN, FVKESK. This CDR3 has 15 residues.

The rearrangement joins TRBV28 to TRBJ2-7; TRBD2 matches 7 bases. Trimming removed 8 bases from V and 0 bases from J; junction bases left unmatched: 4. The CDR3 loop spans 13 amino acids. Germline values: CDR1 MDHEN, CDR2 SYDVKM. This CDR3 is CASEGGNSYEQYF. In nucleotides, the CDR3 is TGTGCCAGCGAGGGAGGGAACTCCTACGAGCAGTACTTC.

This clonotype was recorded a few times. The chain employs TRBV18 and TRBJ2-7, with D unclear. Germline V gives CDR1 KGHSH, CDR2 LQKENI. CDR3 length: 12 residues. Trimming cost V 6 bases and J 3 bases, with 9 bases left between them. This CDR3 reads CASSSTFYEQYF. CDR3 nucleotides: TGTGCCAGCTCGAGTACGTTCTACGAGCAGTACTTC.

This clonotype was counted at least ten times. J is TRBJ2-3 and V is TRBV5-1; D remains ambiguous. Germline V lookup: CDR1 SGHRS, CDR2 YFSETQ. CDR3 length: 15 amino acids. V lost 0 bases to trimming and J lost 5 bases, with 13 bases between them. In DNA, the CDR3 is TGCGCCAGCAGCTTGGTCGACAAACCTCGAGATACGCAGTATTTT. It yields the protein CASSLVDKPRDTQYF.

This clonotype was seen many times. The chain links TRBV7-2 to TRBJ1-2; no definite D call. Trimming cost V 2 bases and J 4 bases, with 8 bases left between them. Germline V gene data show CDR1 as SGHTA and CDR2 as FQGNSA. This CDR3 has 13 amino acids. CDR3 sequence (DNA): TGTGCCAGCAGCTTATTCCCCCGCTATGGCTACACCTTC. The encoded protein is CASSLFPRYGYTF. The full variable domain, rest sourced from reference TRBV7-2 and TRBJ1-2, is GAGVSQSPSNKVTEKGKDVELRCDPISGHTALYWYRQSLGQGLEFLIYFQGNSAPDKSGLPSDRFSAERTGGSVSTLTIQRTQQEDSAVYLCASSLFPRYGYTFGSGTRLTVV.

The V call is TRBV4-3, the J call TRBJ1-3, with D perhaps TRBD1 (6 bases). CDR3 length: 15 amino acids. Trimming removed 0 bases at V and 6 bases at J, with 12 bases between. In germline, CDR1 is LGHNA, CDR2 YSLEER. The CDR3 is CASSQDPGETNTIYF. CDR3 DNA: TGCGCCAGCAGCCAAGACCCAGGGGAAACAAACACCATATATTTT.

This clonotype was recorded at least ten times. This sequence joins TRBV29-1 and TRBJ2-2, with D uncertain. This CDR3 has 13 amino acids. V was cut by 4 bases and J by 1 base, with 7 bases left in between. From germline, CDR1 is SQVTM and CDR2 ANQGSEA. The chain's CDR3 is CSVVAGNTGELFF. CDR3 nucleotide sequence: TGCAGCGTTGTGGCAGGGAACACCGGGGAGCTGTTTTTT.

This clonotype was seen ten or more times. This sequence joins TRBV5-1 and TRBJ2-3, with 10 bases aligning to TRBD2. Germline-derived CDR1 and CDR2 are SGHRS and YFSETQ. The CDR3 totals 16 residues. Trimming removed 0 bases from V and 3 bases from J; junction bases left unmatched: 4. The CDR3 DNA is TGCGCCAGCAGCTTGGGAGAACTAGCGGGAACAGATACGCAGTATTTT. This codes for CASSLGELAGTDTQYF.

This clonotype was picked up a small number of times. The chain's CDR3 is CASSYGGVIRGSYEQYF. The CDR3 DNA follows: TGTGCCAGCAGTTACGGGGGAGTAATACGGGGATCCTACGAGCAGTACTTC. V usage is TRBV6-2 or TRBV6-3 and J usage is TRBJ2-7; D is perhaps TRBD1 or TRBD2 (5 bases each). Germline V CDR1 and CDR2: MNHEY, SVGEGT. V lost 2 bases, J lost 1 base, and 18 bases lay in between. The CDR3 consists of 17 residues.

This chain connects TRBV5-4 to TRBJ1-2; tentatively, D is TRBD1 (5 bases). Germline loops: CDR1 SGHNT, CDR2 YYREEE (reference sequence). The V and J ends lost 0 bases and 4 bases respectively, with 10 bases between them. The CDR3 contains 14 residues. The CDR3 nucleotides read TGTGCCAGCAGCTTGGGGGACCGAGGCTATGGCTACACCTTC. It specifies CASSLGDRGYGYTF.

This clonotype was counted a few times. This chain uses TRBV20-1 with TRBJ1-6; the match to TRBD1 covers 9 bases. This CDR3 contains 14 residues. Germline CDR1 reads DFQATT; CDR2 reads SNEGSKA (reference sequence). Losses at the gene ends were 2 bases for V and 9 bases for J; bases not matched to a gene: 5. In DNA, the CDR3 is TGCAGTGCTAGAAGAGACAGGGGGGTTTCACCCCTCCACTTT. It specifies CSARRDRGVSPLHF.